This TCR beta chain is from a study of identical twins. One entry per CDR3 protein, called by TCRdb with MiXCR from the 5' RACE reads. This sample has 700,000 or so distinct CDR3 sequences, with under 9% found just once. This clonotype was detected only a few times. V was pared by 1 base and J by 14 bases, with 13 bases of the junction left unmatched. The CDR3 has 14 amino acids. Germline V lookup: CDR1 LGHDT, CDR2 YNNKEL (reference sequence). Another study also made use of these data, one on yellow fever vaccine responses in identical twins.

The rearrangement links TRBV3-1 to TRBJ2-5; 7 bases are a match to TRBD1. This TCR was recovered from a woman under 30 in good health. The specimen sequenced was PBMCs. CDR3 nucleotides: TGTGCCAGCAGCCAAGTTCAAACCGGGACAGCCACTTACTTC. Protein: CASSQVQTGTATYF.